The 7 T cell receptor beta chains in this list originate from one sample, sequenced in a study of technical replicates of blood from a few donors (dated by TCRdb to about 2017). The method behind the library was the immunoSEQ multiplex PCR assay. What TCRdb holds here is the immuneACCESS table cut down to in-frame rearrangements. Part of the clones is not present; checked against another copy, under half of the missing clones reflect an unresolved V gene, and the others are unexplained. The table for this sample lists tens of thousands of clones; around 97% of them were counted only once. The ten top clones hold roughly 0.21% of the sample. The sequenced sample was T cells isolated from PBMCs. Receptors originate from a human donor in good health.

This clone was counted once. The V call is TRBV5-4, the J call TRBJ1-1, with a tentative D call TRBD1 (6 bases). V lost 3 bases, J lost 3 bases, and 12 bases lay in between. Germline CDR1 SGHNT, CDR2 YYREEE (reference sequence). The CDR3 length is 14 residues. CDR3: CASSYQQGYTEAFF. As DNA, the CDR3 is TGTGCCAGCAGCTATCAACAGGGATACACTGAAGCTTTCTTT.

The rearrangement uses TRBV19 and TRBJ2-7; D call uncertain. CDR1 is LNHDA, CDR2 SQIVND, per germline (reference sequence). The CDR3 contains 14 residues. V was pared by 9 bases and J by 0 bases, with 15 bases between. The CDR3 is CASRDTVVSYEQYF. The CDR3 bases are TGTGCCAGCAGAGACACGGTGGTCTCCTACGAGCAGTACTTC.

This clone was recorded only once. The chain recombines TRBV28 with TRBJ2-1; possibly TRBD2 for D (7 bases). This CDR3 contains 19 residues. Germline V gives CDR1 MDHEN, CDR2 SYDVKM. V lost 0 bases, J lost 1 base, and 19 bases lay in between. The CDR3 DNA sequence: TGTGCCAGCAGTTTATGGCGTGGGGGGGGCGGGAGTTCCTACAATGAGCAGTTCTTC. It encodes CASSLWRGGGGSSYNEQFF.

This clone was counted a single time. The chain employs TRBV27 and TRBJ2-1; 7 bases map to TRBD2. V dropped 7 bases and J dropped 2; count of bases not matched to a gene: 8. From germline, CDR1 is MNHEY and CDR2 SMNVEV (reference sequence). The CDR3 has 15 residues. In DNA, the CDR3 is TGTGCCAGCACCTCCGTTCTAGCGGCCTACAATGAGCAGTTCTTC. Amino acid sequence: CASTSVLAAYNEQFF.

This chain connects TRBV10-2 to TRBJ1-1, with no clear D. The V gene's germline CDR1 is WSHSY and CDR2 SAAADI. The V and J ends lost 1 base and 1 base respectively, with 7 bases between them. There are 14 residues in the CDR3. The CDR3 DNA reads TGCGCCAGCAGTGAGTTGCGGGCGAACACTGAAGCTTTCTTT. Encoded protein: CASSELRANTEAFF.

V is TRBV11-2 and J is TRBJ1-2; 8 bases are shared with TRBD1. In germline, CDR1 is SGHAT, CDR2 FQNNGV. The CDR3 is 17 amino acids. J lost 4 bases, V lost 3 bases, and 13 bases had no gene match. The CDR3 region is CASSLAPGTGSIYGYTF. CDR3 nucleotides: TGTGCCAGCAGCTTGGCCCCCGGGACAGGATCCATCTATGGCTACACCTTC.

The CDR3 is CASSLRTVYEQYF. Here the CDR3 DNA reads TGTGCCAGCAGTCTCCGAACGGTCTACGAGCAGTACTTC. V is TRBV6-1 and J is TRBJ2-7; D not certain. The CDR3 runs to 13 residues. The V and J ends lost 5 bases and 3 bases respectively, with 11 bases between them. The V gene's germline CDR1 is MNHNS and CDR2 SASEGT.